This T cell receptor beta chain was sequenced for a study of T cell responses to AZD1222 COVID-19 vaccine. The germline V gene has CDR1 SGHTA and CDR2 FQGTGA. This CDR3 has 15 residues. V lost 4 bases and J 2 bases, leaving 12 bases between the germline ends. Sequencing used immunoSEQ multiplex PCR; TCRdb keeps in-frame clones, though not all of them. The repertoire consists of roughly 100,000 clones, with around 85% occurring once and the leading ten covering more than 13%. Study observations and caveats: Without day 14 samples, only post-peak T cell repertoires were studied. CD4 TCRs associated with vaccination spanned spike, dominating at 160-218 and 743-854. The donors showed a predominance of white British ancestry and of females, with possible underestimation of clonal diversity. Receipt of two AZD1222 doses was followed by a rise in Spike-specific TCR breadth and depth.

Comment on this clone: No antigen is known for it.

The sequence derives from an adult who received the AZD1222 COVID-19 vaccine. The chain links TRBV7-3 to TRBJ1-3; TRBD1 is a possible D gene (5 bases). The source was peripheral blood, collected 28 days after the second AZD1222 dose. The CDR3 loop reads CASSSQGGPGNTIYF. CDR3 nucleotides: TGTGCCAGCAGCTCTCAGGGTGGGCCTGGAAACACCATATATTTT.